This is a list of T cell receptor beta chains from one sample in a study of shared clonotypes between healthy human individuals. This table comes from immunoSEQ multiplex PCR, and its TCRdb copy is limited to in-frame clones, with some not included. The sample includes 640,000 or so clones, roughly 70% of them seen just once. Input material: memory CD4+ T cells sorted from blood. These TCRs come from a woman aged 25 to 39 in good health. CDR3s include the opening cysteine and the closing phenylalanine or tryptophan. The D gene is left open where the match is weak. Size is stated for part of the rows, as once, few or many counts, or as a class when the clone is expanded.

cdr3_length | j_call | clone_size | v_call | d_call | cdr3_aa | cdr3_nt
14 | TRBJ1-5 | . | TRBV7-8 | . | CASSPRELHQPQHF | TGTGCCAGCAGCCCCCGGGAGTTACATCAGCCCCAGCATTTT
14 | TRBJ2-7 | . | TRBV11-2 | TRBD1 | CASSTLTGGGEQYF | TGTGCCAGCAGCACCCTAACAGGGGGAGGCGAGCAGTACTTC
14 | TRBJ2-7 | few | TRBV28 | . | CASSPQPPGYEQYF | TGTGCCAGCAGTCCCCAACCACCCGGCTACGAGCAGTACTTC
16 | TRBJ2-1 | . | TRBV7-9 | . | CASSPTWGKLYNEQFF | TGTGCCAGCAGCCCTACGTGGGGAAAATTATACAATGAGCAGTTCTTC
15 | TRBJ2-4 | . | TRBV14 | TRBD2 | CASSQDGLAVNIQYF | TGTGCCAGCAGCCAAGATGGACTAGCGGTAAACATTCAGTACTTC
15 | TRBJ2-3 | . | TRBV19 | TRBD1 | CASSIRRTGSDTQYF | TGTGCCAGTAGTATTAGGAGGACAGGGTCAGATACGCAGTATTTT
14 | TRBJ1-4 | . | TRBV28 | . | CASLRAGSNEKLFF | TGTGCCAGCCTAAGGGCAGGGAGTAATGAAAAACTGTTTTTT
15 | TRBJ2-5 | . | TRBV5-1 | TRBD2 | CASSATGTSGETQYF | TGCGCCAGCAGCGCCACCGGGACTAGCGGGGAGACCCAGTACTTC
15 | TRBJ2-7 | . | TRBV7-2 | TRBD2 | CASSLNAGGAYEQYF | TGTGCCAGCAGCTTAAATGCGGGAGGGGCCTACGAGCAGTACTTC
13 | TRBJ2-7 | many | TRBV4-2 | TRBD2 | CASGAGGPYEQYF | TGTGCCAGCGGAGCGGGAGGGCCCTACGAGCAGTACTTC
13 | TRBJ2-7 | . | TRBV28 | TRBD2 | CASMSGRNYEQYF | TGTGCCAGCATGAGCGGGAGGAACTACGAGCAGTACTTC
17 | TRBJ2-3 | . | TRBV5-8 | . | CASSVDLARLRKDTQYF | TGTGCCAGCAGCGTAGACCTAGCGCGTCTCCGAAAAGATACGCAGTATTTT
13 | TRBJ2-7 | . | TRBV5-1 | . | CASSLGQYYEQYF | TGCGCCAGCAGCTTGGGCCAGTACTACGAGCAGTACTTC
14 | TRBJ2-7 | . | TRBV9 | . | CASSAGLQGHEQYF | TGTGCCAGCAGCGCCGGCCTACAGGGCCACGAGCAGTACTTC
15 | TRBJ2-7 | . | TRBV19 | . | CASSYSGAYSYEQYF | TGTGCCAGTAGTTATTCAGGGGCCTACTCCTACGAGCAGTACTTC
16 | TRBJ2-7 | . | TRBV7-2 | TRBD2 | CASSLDATSANYEQYF | TGTGCCAGCAGCTTAGATGCGACTAGCGCTAACTACGAGCAGTACTTC
14 | TRBJ2-2 | . | TRBV9 | . | CASSARRGPGELFF | TGTGCCAGCAGCGCTCGGAGGGGCCCCGGGGAGCTGTTTTTT
13 | TRBJ1-2 | . | TRBV18 | TRBD1 | CASTGQGGYGYTF | TGTGCCAGCACCGGACAGGGGGGCTATGGCTACACCTTC
11 | TRBJ1-2 | . | TRBV6-5 | . | CASSSYDGYTF | TGTGCCAGCAGTTCCTACGATGGCTACACCTTC
14 | TRBJ1-1 | . | TRBV29-1 | . | CSVEVQPGDTEAFF | TGCAGCGTTGAAGTGCAACCCGGGGACACTGAAGCTTTCTTT
13 | TRBJ2-5 | few | TRBV5-4 | . | CASSGDGGGTQYF | TGTGCCAGCAGCGGTGACGGGGGTGGGACCCAGTACTTC
15 | TRBJ2-7 | once | TRBV11-2 | . | CASSLGQGLPYEQYF | TGTGCCAGCAGCTTAGGGCAGGGCCTACCCTACGAGCAGTACTTC
18 | TRBJ1-3 | . | TRBV18 | . | CASSPVTDRPHEGNTIYF | TGTGCCAGCTCACCGGTGACCGATAGACCCCACGAGGGAAACACCATATATTTT